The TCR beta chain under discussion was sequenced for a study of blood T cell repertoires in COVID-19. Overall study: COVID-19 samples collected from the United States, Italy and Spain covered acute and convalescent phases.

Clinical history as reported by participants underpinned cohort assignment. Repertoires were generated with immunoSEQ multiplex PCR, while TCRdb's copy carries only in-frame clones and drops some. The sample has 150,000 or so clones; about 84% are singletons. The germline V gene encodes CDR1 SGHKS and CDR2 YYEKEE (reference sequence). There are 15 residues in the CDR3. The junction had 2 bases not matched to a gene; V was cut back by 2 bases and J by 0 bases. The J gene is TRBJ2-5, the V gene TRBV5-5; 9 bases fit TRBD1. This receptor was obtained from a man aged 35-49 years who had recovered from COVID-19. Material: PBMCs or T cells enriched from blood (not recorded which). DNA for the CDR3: TGTGCCAGCAGCTTCGACAGGGGGTACCAAGAGACCCAGTACTTC. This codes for CASSFDRGYQETQYF. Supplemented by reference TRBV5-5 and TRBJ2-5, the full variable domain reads DAGVTQSPTHLIKTRGQQVTLRCSPISGHKSVSWYQQVLGQGPQFIFQYYEKEERGRGNFPDRFSARQFPNYSSELNVNALLLGDSALYLCASSFDRGYQETQYFGPGTRLLVL.